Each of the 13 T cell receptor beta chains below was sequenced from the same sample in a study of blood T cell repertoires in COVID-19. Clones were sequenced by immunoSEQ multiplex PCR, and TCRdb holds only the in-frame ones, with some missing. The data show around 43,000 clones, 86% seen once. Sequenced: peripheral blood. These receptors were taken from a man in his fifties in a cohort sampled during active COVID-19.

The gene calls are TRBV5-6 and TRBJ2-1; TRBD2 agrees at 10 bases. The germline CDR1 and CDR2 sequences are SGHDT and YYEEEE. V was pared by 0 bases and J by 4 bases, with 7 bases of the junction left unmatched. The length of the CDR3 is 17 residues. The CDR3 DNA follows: TGTGCCAGCAGCTTGGGGGCCGGGACTAGCGTTTACAATGAGCAGTTCTTC. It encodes CASSLGAGTSVYNEQFF.

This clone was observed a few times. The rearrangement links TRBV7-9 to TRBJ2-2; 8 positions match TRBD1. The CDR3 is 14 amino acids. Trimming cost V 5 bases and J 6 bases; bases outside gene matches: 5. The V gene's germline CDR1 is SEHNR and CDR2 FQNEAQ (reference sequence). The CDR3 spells CASSPGTGAGELFF. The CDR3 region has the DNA TGTGCCAGCAGCCCCGGGACAGGCGCCGGGGAGCTGTTTTTT.

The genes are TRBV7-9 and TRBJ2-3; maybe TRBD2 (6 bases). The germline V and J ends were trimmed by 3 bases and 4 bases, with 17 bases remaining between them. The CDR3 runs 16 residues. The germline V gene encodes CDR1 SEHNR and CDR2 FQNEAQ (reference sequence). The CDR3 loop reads CASSFRIAATADTQYF. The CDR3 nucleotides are TGTGCCAGCAGCTTTCGTATAGCGGCGACGGCAGATACGCAGTATTTT. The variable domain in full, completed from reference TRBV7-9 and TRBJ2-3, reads DTGVSQNPRHKITKRGQNVTFRCDPISEHNRLYWYRQTLGQGPEFLTYFQNEAQLEKSRLLSDRFSAERPKGSFSTLEIQRTEQGDSAMYLCASSFRIAATADTQYFGPGTRLTVL.

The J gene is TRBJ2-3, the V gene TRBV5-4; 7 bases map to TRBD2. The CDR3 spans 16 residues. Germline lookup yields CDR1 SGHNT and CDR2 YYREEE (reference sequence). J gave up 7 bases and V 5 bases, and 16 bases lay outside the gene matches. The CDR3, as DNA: TGTGCCAGCAGTCCCCCTAGCGGAGAGGAGTTTTATACGCAGTATTTT. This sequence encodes CASSPPSGEEFYTQYF.

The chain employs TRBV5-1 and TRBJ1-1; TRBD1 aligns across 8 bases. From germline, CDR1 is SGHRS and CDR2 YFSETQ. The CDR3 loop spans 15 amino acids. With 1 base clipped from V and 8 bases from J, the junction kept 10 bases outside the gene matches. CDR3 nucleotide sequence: TGCGCCAGCAGCTTGCAGATTCAGGGGGCTCGAGAAGCTTTCTTT. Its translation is CASSLQIQGAREAFF. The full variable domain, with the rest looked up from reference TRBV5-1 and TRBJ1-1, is KAGVTQTPRYLIKTRGQQVTLSCSPISGHRSVSWYQQTPGQGLQFLFEYFSETQRNKGNFPGRFSGRQFSNSRSEMNVSTLELGDSALYLCASSLQIQGAREAFFGQGTRLTVV.

This chain's CDR3 is CASRGQGTWAGELFF. Written as DNA, the CDR3 is TGTGCCAGCAGGGGACAGGGGACGTGGGCCGGGGAGCTGTTTTTT. J is TRBJ2-2 and V is TRBV28; the match to TRBD1 covers 10 bases. Germline trimming cut 6 bases from V and 6 bases from J; bases unmatched to any gene: 7. CDR1 is MDHEN and CDR2 is SYDVKM in the germline V gene. The CDR3 has 15 residues.

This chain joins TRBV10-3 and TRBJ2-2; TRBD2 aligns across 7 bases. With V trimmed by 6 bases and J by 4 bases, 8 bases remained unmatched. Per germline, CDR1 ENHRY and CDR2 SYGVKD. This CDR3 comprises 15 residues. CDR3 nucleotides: TGTGCCATCAGAGCCCCGTCGGGGGGCACCGGGGAGCTGTTTTTT. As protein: CAIRAPSGGTGELFF.

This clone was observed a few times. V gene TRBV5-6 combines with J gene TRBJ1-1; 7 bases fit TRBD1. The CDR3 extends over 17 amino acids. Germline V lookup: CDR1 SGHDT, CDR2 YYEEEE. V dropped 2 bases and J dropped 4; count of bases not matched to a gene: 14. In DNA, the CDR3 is TGTGCCAGCAGCTTTGGGACAGCCTCCTTTAGTGCCACTGAAGCTTTCTTT. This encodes CASSFGTASFSATEAFF. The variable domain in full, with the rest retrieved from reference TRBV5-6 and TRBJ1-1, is DAGVTQSPTHLIKTRGQQVTLRCSPKSGHDTVSWYQQALGQGPQFIFQYYEEEERQRGNFPDRFSGHQFPNYSSELNVNALLLGDSALYLCASSFGTASFSATEAFFGQGTRLTVV.

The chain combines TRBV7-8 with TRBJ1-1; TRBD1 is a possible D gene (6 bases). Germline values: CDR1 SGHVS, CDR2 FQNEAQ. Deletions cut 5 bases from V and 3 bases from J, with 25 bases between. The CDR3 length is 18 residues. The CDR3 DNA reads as TGTGCCAGCAGCCCGGATGAGGTACAGGGCGGGTTTTACACTGAAGCTTTCTTT. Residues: CASSPDEVQGGFYTEAFF.

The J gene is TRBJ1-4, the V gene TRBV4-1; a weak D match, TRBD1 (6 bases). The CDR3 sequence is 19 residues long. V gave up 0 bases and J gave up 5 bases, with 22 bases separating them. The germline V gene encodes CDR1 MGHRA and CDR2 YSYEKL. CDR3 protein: CASSQDRTGSWPGNEKLFF. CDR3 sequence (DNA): TGCGCCAGCAGCCAAGACCGTACAGGGTCCTGGCCTGGAAATGAAAAACTGTTTTTT.

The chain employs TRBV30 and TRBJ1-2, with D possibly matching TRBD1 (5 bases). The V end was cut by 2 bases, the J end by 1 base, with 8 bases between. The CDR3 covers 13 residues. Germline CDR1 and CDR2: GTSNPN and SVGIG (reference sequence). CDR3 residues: CAWSIGVNYGYTF. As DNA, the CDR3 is TGTGCCTGGAGTATAGGGGTTAACTATGGCTACACCTTC.

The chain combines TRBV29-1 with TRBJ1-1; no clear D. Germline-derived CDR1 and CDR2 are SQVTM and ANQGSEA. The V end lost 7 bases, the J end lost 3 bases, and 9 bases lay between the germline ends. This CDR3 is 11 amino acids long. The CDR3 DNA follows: TGCAGCGCCCTCCGGGACACTGAAGCTTTCTTT. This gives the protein CSALRDTEAFF.

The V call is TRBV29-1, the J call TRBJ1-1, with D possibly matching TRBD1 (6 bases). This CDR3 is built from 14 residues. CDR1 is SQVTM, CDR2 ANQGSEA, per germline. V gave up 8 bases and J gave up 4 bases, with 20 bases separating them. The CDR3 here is CSPRRAGEGTEAFF. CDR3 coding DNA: TGCAGCCCTAGGAGGGCAGGGGAGGGCACTGAAGCTTTCTTT.